This TCR beta chain originates from a study of cytotoxic CD8 clonotypes in ibrutinib-treated CLL. At the level of the study: After a median roughly twelve months on treatment (6 to 36), response samples were drawn.

Findings and caveats of the study: Private clonotypes, not public ones, expanded at ibrutinib response.

With respect to this clone: Its antigen is still unknown.

The intended depth for sequencing was 1 in 200,000 to 1 in 1 million T cells. Assay used: immunoSEQ multiplex PCR; TCRdb lists only in-frame clones, some missing. This sample has nearly 300,000 clones, with 65% to 85% found just once. The V gene's germline CDR1 is MNHEY and CDR2 SVGAGI. The V gene end was trimmed by 2 bases and the J gene end by 8 bases; junction bases not matched to a gene: 3. The CDR3 sequence is 14 residues long. This clonotype was obtained from a human donor with chronic lymphocytic leukemia. The material sequenced was PBMCs, taken at disease progression, from a patient treated with ibrutinib. The rearrangement uses TRBV6-5 and TRBJ1-2, with TRBD1 matching 12 bases. CDR3: CASSYGTGGSGYTF. The CDR3 DNA reads TGTGCCAGCAGTTACGGGACAGGGGGCAGCGGCTACACCTTC.